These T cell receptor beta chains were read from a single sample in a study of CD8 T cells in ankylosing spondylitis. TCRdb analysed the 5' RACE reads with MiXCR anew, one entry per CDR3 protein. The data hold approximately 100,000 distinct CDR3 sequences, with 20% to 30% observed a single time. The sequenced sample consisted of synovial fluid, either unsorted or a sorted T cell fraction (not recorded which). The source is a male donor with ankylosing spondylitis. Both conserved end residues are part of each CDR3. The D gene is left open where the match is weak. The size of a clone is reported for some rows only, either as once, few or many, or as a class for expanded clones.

TGCAGCGCCGGAACTCCCTTGGGTGAGCAGTTCTTC | CSAGTPLGEQFF | . | TRBJ2-1 | TRBV29-1 | few
TGTGCCAGCAGCCCATTAAGTAGCACAGATACGCAGTATTTT | CASSPLSSTDTQYF | . | TRBJ2-3 | TRBV7-2 | .
TGTGCCAGCAGCACCGGGACTAGCGGGAGTGTCTCGCACTTC | CASSTGTSGSVSHF | . | TRBJ2-5 | TRBV21-1 | .
TGCAGTGTCTCGGGGAGGGACAATGAAAAACTGTTTTTT | CSVSGRDNEKLFF | . | TRBJ1-4 | TRBV20-1 | .
TGTGCCAGCAGCCATATCGTCACAGGGAAAAGGGAGACCCAGTACTTC | CASSHIVTGKRETQYF | . | TRBJ2-5 | TRBV3-1 | few
TGTGCCAGCAGTTTAGGGGTCGCCTACTATGGCTACACCTTC | CASSLGVAYYGYTF | . | TRBJ1-2 | TRBV12-3/TRBV12-4 | many
TGTGCCAGCAGTGAATCCACAGGGGGCAAAACTGAAGCTTTCTTT | CASSESTGGKTEAFF | TRBD1 | TRBJ1-1 | TRBV25-1 | many
TGCGCCAGCAGCCAACCGACTAGCGGGAGTAGGAACGGGGAGCTGTTTTTT | CASSQPTSGSRNGELFF | TRBD2 | TRBJ2-2 | TRBV4-1 | .
TGCAGTGCCCTCCCGGACAATTCCCAAGAGACCCAGTACTTC | CSALPDNSQETQYF | . | TRBJ2-5 | TRBV20-1 | .
TGCGCCAGCAGCTCCCTGGGAGGAACGGGACCTAGCACAGATACGCAGTATTTT | CASSSLGGTGPSTDTQYF | . | TRBJ2-3 | TRBV5-1 | few
TGTGCCAGCAGCCTAGACATCCACCGGGACCAGTACTTC | CASSLDIHRDQYF | . | TRBJ2-7 | TRBV7-6 | .
TGCGCCAGCAGTAGAGGCTCTGGAAACACCATATATTTT | CASSRGSGNTIYF | . | TRBJ1-3 | TRBV10-2 | many
TGCGCCAGCAGCTTCAGGACAGGGCACGGAAACACCATATATTTT | CASSFRTGHGNTIYF | TRBD1 | TRBJ1-3 | TRBV5-1 | many
TGCAGTGCTAGAGTGGTAGGGGGCCCTTCCTACAATGAGCAGTTCTTC | CSARVVGGPSYNEQFF | TRBD1 | TRBJ2-1 | TRBV20-1 | .
TGTGCCACACACCGCGGGGTGAGCACTGAAGCTTTCTTT | CATHRGVSTEAFF | . | TRBJ1-1 | TRBV19 | few
TGTGCCAGCAGCCAGAACCGAGATAACTATGGCTACACCTTC | CASSQNRDNYGYTF | . | TRBJ1-2 | TRBV7-2 | few
TGTGCCAGCACGGCCGGGACAGGGGGCGAGAGGTTCTTC | CASTAGTGGERFF | TRBD1 | TRBJ2-1 | TRBV2 | .
TGTGCCAGCAGTTTAGTCGTACAGCCAGATACGCAGTATTTT | CASSLVVQPDTQYF | . | TRBJ2-3 | TRBV28 | medium-sized
TGCAGCGTTGATGCAGATCCGGGAGATACGCAGTATTTT | CSVDADPGDTQYF | . | TRBJ2-3 | TRBV29-1 | .
TGTGCCAGCAGCTTGGGACAGGGGATCCAAGAGACCCAGTACTTC | CASSLGQGIQETQYF | TRBD1 | TRBJ2-5 | TRBV7-9 | .
TGCAGTGCTAGTGTGTACAGGGTTGACACTGAAGCTTTCTTT | CSASVYRVDTEAFF | . | TRBJ1-1 | TRBV20-1 | .
TGTGCCAGCAGCCAAGATGACCCGGGACAGGACAACTATGGCTACACCTTC | CASSQDDPGQDNYGYTF | TRBD1 | TRBJ1-2 | TRBV3-1 | .
TGCAGCGTGGAAGGGACGTCCACAGATACGCAGTATTTT | CSVEGTSTDTQYF | . | TRBJ2-3 | TRBV29-1 | many
TGCAGTGCTAGCCCCGGGACAGGGGACCTGCGGTTCTTT | CSASPGTGDLRFF | TRBD1 | TRBJ1-1 | TRBV20-1 | few
TGTGCCAGCAGTTTACAGGGGGCGGCAGATACGCAGTATTTT | CASSLQGAADTQYF | TRBD1 | TRBJ2-3 | TRBV2 | .
TGTGCCAGCAAGGCGGGAGGCCCGGACCTCAACACCGGGGAGCTGTTTTTT | CASKAGGPDLNTGELFF | TRBD2 | TRBJ2-2 | TRBV28 | .
TGTGCCAGCAGCCAAGATCCAGGGAATAAAGTTCAGTACTTC | CASSQDPGNKVQYF | . | TRBJ2-4 | TRBV4-2 | many
TGCAGCGTTGTTCTATCGAGTGCCTTCTCTGGGGCCAACGTCCTGACTTTC | CSVVLSSAFSGANVLTF | . | TRBJ2-6 | TRBV29-1 | .
TGTGCCAGCAGTTTCCCCGGGGGCCTCAATTCCGAGCAGTACTTC | CASSFPGGLNSEQYF | . | TRBJ2-7 | TRBV6-5 | many
TGTGCCAGCTCACCAGGGGGACAGGGCACTGAAGCTTTCTTT | CASSPGGQGTEAFF | TRBD1 | TRBJ1-1 | TRBV18 | .
TGCAGTGCTAGGGGGATGGGGGGAGACGGTGAGCAGTTCTTC | CSARGMGGDGEQFF | . | TRBJ2-1 | TRBV20-1 | .
TGTGCCAGCAGCCAACCCCGGGGAGGGGCGTACTATGGCTACACCTTC | CASSQPRGGAYYGYTF | . | TRBJ1-2 | TRBV3-1 | once
TGCAGTGGGGGGGGCGACAGTGGGTACCAAGAGACCCAGTACTTC | CSGGGDSGYQETQYF | . | TRBJ2-5 | TRBV20-1 | .
TGTGCCAGCAGCTTCGGACAGAGCGAAGAAGCTTTCTTT | CASSFGQSEEAFF | . | TRBJ1-1 | TRBV5-4 | few
TGTGCCTTCTCAGACAGCCTCCGAGGAGATACGCAGTATTTT | CAFSDSLRGDTQYF | . | TRBJ2-3 | TRBV10-3 | few
TGTGCCAGCTCAAAGGGTAGGAACACCGGGGAGCTGTTTTTT | CASSKGRNTGELFF | . | TRBJ2-2 | TRBV18 | .